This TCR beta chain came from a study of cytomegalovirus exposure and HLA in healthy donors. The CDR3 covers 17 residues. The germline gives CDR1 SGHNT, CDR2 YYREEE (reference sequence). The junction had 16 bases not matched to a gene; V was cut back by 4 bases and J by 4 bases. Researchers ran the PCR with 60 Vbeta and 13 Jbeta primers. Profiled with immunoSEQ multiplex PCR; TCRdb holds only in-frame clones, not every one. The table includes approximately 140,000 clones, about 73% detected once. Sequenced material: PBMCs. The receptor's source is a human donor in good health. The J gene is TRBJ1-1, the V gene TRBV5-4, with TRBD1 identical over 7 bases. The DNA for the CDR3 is TGTGCCAGCAGCCCGGGAGGGGGCGGCTTAACCCGCACTGAAGCTTTCTTT. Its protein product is CASSPGGGGLTRTEAFF.